Reported below is one TCR beta chain. No antigen is known for it. With 3 bases clipped from V and 0 bases from J, the junction kept 6 bases outside the gene matches. The CDR3 length is 16 residues. Germline lookup yields CDR1 SGHNT and CDR2 YENEEA. This specimen comes from a study of blood T cells in healthy people across ages. Findings of the study overall: Long-lived and aged donors differed, with more naive CD4+ cells and higher diversity in the long-lived.

Next came a second PCR, run for 7 to 11 cycles, which used a sample-barcoded 5' primer along with a J-beta primer mix. TCRdb used MiXCR to reprocess the 5' RACE reads, holding one entry per CDR3 protein. The table records over 500,000 distinct CDR3 sequences, roughly half of them present only once. Peripheral blood from each donor was collected in a volume of 9.5 to 10 milliliters. The source is a woman aged 80 or over in good health. The sample comprised blood. This sequence joins TRBV11-3 and TRBJ2-3; 7 positions agree with TRBD2. The CDR3 nucleotides read TGTGCCAGCAGCTTCGGACTAGACTCTAGCACAGATACGCAGTATTTT. Translated: CASSFGLDSSTDTQYF. Full variable domain (missing parts from reference TRBV11-3 and TRBJ2-3): EAGVVQSPRYKIIEKKQPVAFWCNPISGHNTLYWYLQNLGQGPELLIRYENEEAVDDSQLPKDRFSAERLKGVDSTLKIQPAELGDSAVYLCASSFGLDSSTDTQYFGPGTRLTVL.